A selection of T cell receptor beta chains follows, all from one sample in a study of T cells in Graves' hyperthyroidism and ophthalmopathy. Each CDR3 protein is one row after TCRdb ran MiXCR on the multiplex PCR reads. Seen here are 500,000 to 800,000 distinct CDR3 sequences, just under 45% observed once, and the top ten hold about 7.2%. The sequenced material came from peripheral blood or thyroid tissue (not recorded which). The receptors here all came from an adult man with Graves' disease, either hyperthyroidism or ophthalmopathy (not recorded which). Both conserved end residues are part of each CDR3. A D gene is named only where the DNA matches it firmly. Not all rows give a size; the values are once, few, many and, for expanded clones, a class.

D gene: TRBD1; V gene: TRBV20-1; J gene: TRBJ1-2; clone size: .; CDR3 protein: CSASFSGTGYGYTF; CDR3 DNA: TGCAGTGCTAGCTTCTCCGGGACAGGGTATGGCTACACCTTC
D gene: TRBD1; V gene: TRBV29-1; J gene: TRBJ2-7; clone size: few; CDR3 protein: CSVAGLGTGRINYEQYF; CDR3 DNA: TGCAGCGTTGCAGGCCTCGGGACAGGGAGGATCAACTACGAGCAGTACTTC
D gene: .; V gene: TRBV7-8; J gene: TRBJ2-7; clone size: .; CDR3 protein: CASVRDNYEQYF; CDR3 DNA: TGTGCCAGCGTCCGGGACAACTACGAGCAGTACTTC
D gene: .; V gene: TRBV7-9; J gene: TRBJ1-1; clone size: few; CDR3 protein: CASSQDWRGWDEAFF; CDR3 DNA: TGTGCCAGCAGCCAAGATTGGCGGGGTTGGGATGAAGCTTTCTTT
D gene: .; V gene: TRBV24-1; J gene: TRBJ1-4; clone size: many; CDR3 protein: CATSDPRTGSGGKLFF; CDR3 DNA: TGTGCCACCAGTGACCCCAGGACGGGCTCTGGGGGAAAACTGTTTTTT
D gene: .; V gene: TRBV15; J gene: TRBJ2-3; clone size: .; CDR3 protein: CATSRGVADTQYF; CDR3 DNA: TGTGCCACCAGCAGAGGTGTGGCGGATACGCAGTATTTT
D gene: TRBD2; V gene: TRBV7-9; J gene: TRBJ2-2; clone size: few; CDR3 protein: CASRTQLAGRAGELFF; CDR3 DNA: TGTGCCAGCAGAACCCAGCTAGCGGGAAGAGCCGGGGAGCTGTTTTTT
D gene: TRBD1; V gene: TRBV10-3; J gene: TRBJ1-1; clone size: few; CDR3 protein: CASSEGQGYTEAFF; CDR3 DNA: TGTGCCAGCAGTGAAGGACAGGGGTACACTGAAGCTTTCTTT
D gene: .; V gene: TRBV11-3; J gene: TRBJ2-5; clone size: few; CDR3 protein: CASSPYKSQETQYF; CDR3 DNA: TGTGCCAGCAGCCCGTACAAGTCCCAAGAGACCCAGTACTTC
D gene: .; V gene: TRBV24-1; J gene: TRBJ1-3; clone size: many; CDR3 protein: CATSDFAGNTIYF; CDR3 DNA: TGTGCCACCAGTGATTTCGCCGGAAACACCATATATTTT
D gene: TRBD1; V gene: TRBV7-9; J gene: TRBJ2-5; clone size: many; CDR3 protein: CASAFGQGQGETQYF; CDR3 DNA: TGTGCCAGCGCGTTTGGACAGGGCCAGGGGGAGACCCAGTACTTC
D gene: .; V gene: TRBV5-1; J gene: TRBJ1-5; clone size: many; CDR3 protein: CASSLDGQTNQPQHF; CDR3 DNA: TGCGCCAGCAGCTTGGATGGACAGACCAATCAGCCCCAGCATTTT
D gene: .; V gene: TRBV7-8; J gene: TRBJ1-6; clone size: .; CDR3 protein: CASTGGNSPLHF; CDR3 DNA: TGTGCCAGCACAGGTGGAAATTCACCCCTCCACTTT
D gene: .; V gene: TRBV15; J gene: TRBJ2-3; clone size: .; CDR3 protein: CATSRDHGTDTQYF; CDR3 DNA: TGTGCCACCAGCAGAGATCACGGCACAGATACGCAGTATTTT
D gene: TRBD1; V gene: TRBV6-6; J gene: TRBJ1-2; clone size: .; CDR3 protein: CASEAPGGDYGYTF; CDR3 DNA: TGTGCCAGCGAAGCTCCAGGGGGCGACTATGGCTACACCTTC
D gene: TRBD2; V gene: TRBV20-1; J gene: TRBJ2-7; clone size: .; CDR3 protein: CSARDPTRTSKGGEQYF; CDR3 DNA: TGCAGTGCTAGAGACCCAACTAGGACTAGCAAAGGTGGCGAGCAGTACTTC
D gene: TRBD1; V gene: TRBV9; J gene: TRBJ1-1; clone size: few; CDR3 protein: CASSATGTGITEAFF; CDR3 DNA: TGTGCCAGCAGCGCCACCGGGACAGGGATTACTGAAGCTTTCTTT
D gene: TRBD1; V gene: TRBV20-1; J gene: TRBJ2-7; clone size: .; CDR3 protein: CSARDGTGGGEQYF; CDR3 DNA: TGCAGTGCTAGAGACGGGACAGGGGGCGGCGAGCAGTACTTC
D gene: .; V gene: TRBV19; J gene: TRBJ2-2; clone size: few; CDR3 protein: CASSRDTTNTGELFF; CDR3 DNA: TGTGCCAGTAGTAGGGACACAACGAACACCGGGGAGCTGTTTTTT
D gene: TRBD1; V gene: TRBV7-6; J gene: TRBJ1-5; clone size: .; CDR3 protein: CASAPGTGRQPQHF; CDR3 DNA: TGTGCCAGCGCCCCCGGGACAGGGCGTCAGCCCCAGCATTTT
D gene: TRBD2; V gene: TRBV5-8; J gene: TRBJ2-7; clone size: few; CDR3 protein: CASSPKTSGSGEQYF; CDR3 DNA: TGTGCCAGCAGCCCGAAGACTAGCGGGAGTGGCGAGCAGTACTTC
D gene: TRBD1; V gene: TRBV7-8; J gene: TRBJ2-5; clone size: .; CDR3 protein: CASSPRGVRQGMKETQYF; CDR3 DNA: TGTGCCAGCAGCCCTAGAGGGGTCAGACAGGGGATGAAAGAGACCCAGTACTTC
D gene: .; V gene: TRBV29-1; J gene: TRBJ2-6; clone size: many; CDR3 protein: CSVEGPIGSGANVLTF; CDR3 DNA: TGCAGCGTTGAAGGACCGATCGGGTCTGGGGCCAACGTCCTGACTTTC
D gene: TRBD1; V gene: TRBV25-1; J gene: TRBJ1-6; clone size: many; CDR3 protein: CASSVTGRNSPLHF; CDR3 DNA: TGTGCCAGCAGTGTGACAGGGAGAAATTCACCCCTCCACTTT
D gene: TRBD2; V gene: TRBV19; J gene: TRBJ2-7; clone size: few; CDR3 protein: CASSIVSSGYEQYF; CDR3 DNA: TGTGCCAGTAGTATAGTATCTAGCGGCTACGAGCAGTACTTC
D gene: TRBD1; V gene: TRBV29-1; J gene: TRBJ1-2; clone size: many; CDR3 protein: CSVLQGNYGYTF; CDR3 DNA: TGCAGCGTGTTACAGGGGAACTATGGCTACACCTTC
D gene: .; V gene: TRBV29-1; J gene: TRBJ1-5; clone size: .; CDR3 protein: CSSGGQPQHF; CDR3 DNA: TGCAGCTCCGGGGGGCAGCCCCAGCATTTT
D gene: TRBD1; V gene: TRBV25-1; J gene: TRBJ2-1; clone size: .; CDR3 protein: CASSLRGTGANEQFF; CDR3 DNA: TGTGCCAGCTCTCTCAGGGGGACAGGGGCTAATGAGCAGTTCTTC
D gene: TRBD1; V gene: TRBV2; J gene: TRBJ1-4; clone size: many; CDR3 protein: CASSDMEGQGSGKLFF; CDR3 DNA: TGTGCCAGCAGTGATATGGAGGGACAGGGAAGTGGAAAACTGTTTTTT
D gene: .; V gene: TRBV14; J gene: TRBJ2-7; clone size: .; CDR3 protein: CASSQEARARHF; CDR3 DNA: TGTGCCAGCAGCCAAGAGGCCCGGGCTAGGCACTTC
D gene: TRBD1; V gene: TRBV7-9; J gene: TRBJ1-2; clone size: .; CDR3 protein: CASSLAGTGVNYGYTF; CDR3 DNA: TGTGCCAGCAGCTTAGCCGGGACAGGTGTTAACTATGGCTACACCTTC
D gene: TRBD1; V gene: TRBV10-3; J gene: TRBJ1-5; clone size: .; CDR3 protein: CAISERQGAGNQPQHF; CDR3 DNA: TGTGCCATCAGTGAGAGACAGGGGGCAGGCAATCAGCCCCAGCATTTT
D gene: TRBD1; V gene: TRBV20-1; J gene: TRBJ1-1; clone size: .; CDR3 protein: CSASRQGGPEAFF; CDR3 DNA: TGCAGTGCTAGTAGACAGGGTGGCCCTGAAGCTTTCTTT
D gene: TRBD1; V gene: TRBV25-1; J gene: TRBJ1-2; clone size: .; CDR3 protein: CASSPTEPGQGYGYTF; CDR3 DNA: TGTGCCAGTAGCCCAACAGAGCCGGGACAGGGCTATGGCTACACCTTC
D gene: .; V gene: TRBV10-3; J gene: TRBJ1-1; clone size: .; CDR3 protein: CAISHMSRGGKTEAFF; CDR3 DNA: TGTGCCATCAGCCATATGAGTCGGGGGGGAAAGACTGAAGCTTTCTTT
D gene: TRBD1; V gene: TRBV7-9; J gene: TRBJ1-6; clone size: few; CDR3 protein: CASSLPPPTGRILNSPLHF; CDR3 DNA: TGTGCCAGCAGCTTACCGCCCCCGACAGGGAGAATCCTTAATTCACCCCTCCACTTT
D gene: .; V gene: TRBV25-1; J gene: TRBJ1-5; clone size: .; CDR3 protein: CASSLAGLRDGNQPQHF; CDR3 DNA: TGTGCCAGCAGTTTAGCCGGCCTAAGGGACGGCAATCAGCCCCAGCATTTT
D gene: .; V gene: TRBV14; J gene: TRBJ2-5; clone size: .; CDR3 protein: CASSQDLVEETQYF; CDR3 DNA: TGTGCCAGCAGCCAAGATCTGGTGGAAGAGACCCAGTACTTC
D gene: TRBD2; V gene: TRBV2; J gene: TRBJ2-5; clone size: few; CDR3 protein: CASSYLAGSETQYF; CDR3 DNA: TGTGCCAGCAGTTACCTAGCGGGATCAGAGACCCAGTACTTC
D gene: .; V gene: TRBV29-1; J gene: TRBJ1-2; clone size: .; CDR3 protein: CSVGSWGGYGYTF; CDR3 DNA: TGCAGCGTTGGGAGTTGGGGGGGCTATGGCTACACCTTC
D gene: .; V gene: TRBV7-8; J gene: TRBJ1-5; clone size: .; CDR3 protein: CASSLRPINQPQHF; CDR3 DNA: TGTGCCAGCAGTTTGCGTCCGATCAATCAGCCCCAGCATTTT
D gene: .; V gene: TRBV7-2; J gene: TRBJ2-5; clone size: once; CDR3 protein: CASSLIGTETQYF; CDR3 DNA: TGTGCCAGCAGCTTGATAGGGACAGAGACCCAGTACTTC
D gene: .; V gene: TRBV25-1; J gene: TRBJ1-6; clone size: .; CDR3 protein: CASSESRRSNSPLHF; CDR3 DNA: TGTGCCAGCAGTGAATCCCGGAGATCTAATTCACCCCTCCACTTT
D gene: TRBD2; V gene: TRBV20-1; J gene: TRBJ2-5; clone size: many; CDR3 protein: CSARTSGKETQYF; CDR3 DNA: TGCAGTGCTAGGACTAGCGGGAAAGAGACCCAGTACTTC
D gene: .; V gene: TRBV24-1; J gene: TRBJ1-2; clone size: .; CDR3 protein: CASSYRGFYGYTF; CDR3 DNA: TGTGCCAGCAGTTACCGCGGGTTCTATGGCTACACCTTC
D gene: .; V gene: TRBV29-1; J gene: TRBJ1-4; clone size: few; CDR3 protein: CSAPTNEKLFF; CDR3 DNA: TGCAGCGCTCCAACTAATGAAAAACTGTTTTTT
D gene: .; V gene: TRBV7-9; J gene: TRBJ1-5; clone size: many; CDR3 protein: CASSYPGSNQPQHF; CDR3 DNA: TGTGCCAGCAGCTACCCCGGGAGTAATCAGCCCCAGCATTTT
D gene: .; V gene: TRBV11-1; J gene: TRBJ1-1; clone size: once; CDR3 protein: CASSVEPGAVTEAFF; CDR3 DNA: TGTGCCAGCAGCGTTGAGCCGGGGGCGGTAACTGAAGCTTTCTTT
D gene: TRBD2; V gene: TRBV20-1; J gene: TRBJ2-5; clone size: few; CDR3 protein: CSAQNILAGEETQYF; CDR3 DNA: TGCAGTGCTCAAAACATTCTAGCGGGAGAAGAGACCCAGTACTTC
D gene: TRBD1; V gene: TRBV24-1; J gene: TRBJ1-5; clone size: .; CDR3 protein: CATSDNNRGGQPQHF; CDR3 DNA: TGTGCCACCAGTGATAACAACAGGGGGGGTCAGCCCCAGCATTTT
D gene: .; V gene: TRBV15; J gene: TRBJ2-5; clone size: .; CDR3 protein: CATSRGGINQPQYF; CDR3 DNA: TGTGCCACCAGCAGAGGGGGGATTAATCAGCCCCAGTACTTC